Each of the 16 T cell receptor beta chains below was sequenced from the same sample in a study of cytomegalovirus exposure and HLA in healthy donors. Clones were read by immunoSEQ multiplex PCR, and TCRdb kept only the in-frame ones, dropping some. Among over 150,000 clones listed, roughly nine tenths were seen once. Sample: PBMCs. The source is a woman in her 30s in good health and CMV-seronegative.

The chain's CDR3 is CAWSGLGPGLAGVGTDTQYF. CDR3 DNA sequence: TGTGCCTGGAGTGGGCTCGGCCCGGGACTAGCGGGAGTAGGTACAGATACGCAGTATTTT. J is TRBJ2-3 and V is TRBV30; 14 nucleotides agree with TRBD2. J lost 3 bases, V lost 1 base, and 15 bases had no gene match. There are 20 residues in the CDR3. The germline V gene has CDR1 GTSNPN and CDR2 SVGIG (reference sequence).

The chain links TRBV2 to TRBJ1-2, with D possibly being TRBD1 (5 bases). This CDR3 spans 13 amino acids. Germline V gives CDR1 SNHLY, CDR2 FYNNEI. Between the trimmed V and J ends, which lost 2 bases and 6 bases, there was a span of 10 bases. CDR3: CASSEYRGDGYTF. In DNA, the CDR3 is TGTGCCAGCAGTGAATATCGGGGGGATGGCTACACCTTC.

This chain joins TRBV23-1 and TRBJ2-7; 7 bases are a match to TRBD1. TRBV23-1 qualifies as an ORF whose function is uncertain. The length of the CDR3 is 15 residues. V lost 4 bases to trimming and J lost 2 bases; unmatched junction nucleotides: 8. The CDR3 reads CASSPRDSFAYEQYF. CDR3 bases: TGCGCCAGCAGTCCCCGGGACAGCTTTGCCTACGAGCAGTACTTC.

This clone appeared once. This chain connects TRBV9 to TRBJ2-3, with D maybe TRBD2 (5 bases). With 2 bases removed from V and 2 bases from J, the gap between germline ends came to 12 bases. This CDR3 contains 15 residues. Per germline, CDR1 SGDLS and CDR2 YYNGEE. The CDR3 DNA is TGTGCCAGCAGCGTCCGGGATCGCACCACAGATACGCAGTATTTT. Translation: CASSVRDRTTDTQYF. Using reference TRBV9 and TRBJ2-3 for the parts outside the CDR3, the full variable domain is DSGVTQTPKHLITATGQRVTLRCSPRSGDLSVYWYQQSLDQGLQFLIQYYNGEERAKGNILERFSAQQFPDLHSELNLSSLELGDSALYFCASSVRDRTTDTQYFGPGTRLTVL.

The V gene is TRBV2, the J gene TRBJ1-3; no definite D call. Germline assignment: CDR1 SNHLY and CDR2 FYNNEI. The CDR3 totals 13 residues. The CDR3 nucleotides read TGTGGGCGGGCGCCAAGCTCTGGAAACACCATATATTTT. This gives the protein CGRAPSSGNTIYF.

The chain employs TRBV4-1 and TRBJ2-2; D is unresolved. V was clipped by 4 bases and J by 3 bases, with 12 bases between them. The CDR3 runs to 15 residues. Germline V gene lookup returns CDR1 MGHRA and CDR2 YSYEKL. The CDR3 protein is CASSLHNSDTGELFF. The CDR3 DNA sequence: TGCGCCAGCAGCCTCCACAACAGTGACACCGGGGAGCTGTTTTTT.

The V and J genes are TRBV6-5 and TRBJ1-2; 7 bases map to TRBD1. J lost 8 bases, V lost 5 bases, and 11 bases had no gene match. Germline V CDR1 and CDR2: MNHEY, SVGAGI. The CDR3 is 14 amino acids. The CDR3 region has the DNA TGTGCCAGCAGTGCCTCGACAGGGTGGAAAGGCTACACCTTC. Translated, it gives CASSASTGWKGYTF.

The V and J genes are TRBV6-1 and TRBJ1-6; D gene ambiguous. V was cut by 7 bases and J by 6 bases, with 10 bases left in between. The CDR3 totals 13 residues. In germline, CDR1 is MNHNS, CDR2 SASEGT. The CDR3 protein is CASNLDINSPLHF. CDR3 DNA sequence: TGTGCCAGCAACCTAGACATTAATTCACCCCTCCACTTT.

The genes are TRBV5-1 and TRBJ1-2; D not resolved. V was cut by 4 bases and J by 4 bases, with 11 bases left in between. Germline values: CDR1 SGHRS, CDR2 YFSETQ. This CDR3 has 13 amino acids. The CDR3 DNA follows: TGCGCCAGCAGCCTGACGGAATCCTATGGCTACACCTTC. Encoded protein: CASSLTESYGYTF.

The V call is TRBV7-8, the J call TRBJ2-7; D remains ambiguous. Germline CDR1 reads SGHVS; CDR2 reads FQNEAQ. The CDR3 covers 13 residues. V was shortened by 5 bases and J by 0 bases, with 8 bases between the two germline ends. For the CDR3, the DNA is TGTGCCAGCAGCCCCTCGAGCTCCTACGAGCAGTACTTC. Protein: CASSPSSSYEQYF.

This clone was observed a handful of times. This chain connects TRBV7-9 to TRBJ1-1, with D possibly matching TRBD1 (5 bases). The V gene's germline CDR1 is SEHNR and CDR2 FQNEAQ (reference sequence). The CDR3 sequence is 13 residues long. V shed 5 bases and J shed 10 bases, with 17 bases lying between them. CDR3 protein: CASSPIGRDRAFF. CDR3 nucleotides: TGTGCCAGCAGCCCAATAGGCAGGGATCGAGCTTTCTTT.

This chain uses TRBV7-3 with TRBJ2-5; 12 positions match TRBD1. This CDR3 spans 17 amino acids. Germline trimming cut 1 base from V and 5 bases from J; bases unmatched to any gene: 8. From germline, CDR1 is SGHTA and CDR2 FQGTGA. CDR3 DNA sequence: TGTGCCAGCAGCTTAATAGGGGACAGGGGGCCGTTGGAGACCCAGTACTTC. It encodes CASSLIGDRGPLETQYF.

The chain uses TRBV4-1 and TRBJ1-2; D possibly corresponds to TRBD1 (5 bases). V lost 1 base and J lost 2, with 14 bases in between. CDR3 length: 16 amino acids. Germline assignment: CDR1 MGHRA and CDR2 YSYEKL. CDR3 region: CASSQAKSGRNYGYTF. CDR3 coding DNA: TGCGCCAGCAGCCAAGCAAAATCGGGACGGAACTATGGCTACACCTTC.

This clone came up once. The genes are TRBV19 and TRBJ1-2; D is perhaps TRBD1 (6 bases). The CDR3 sequence is 16 residues long. V lost 9 bases and J lost 0, with 20 bases in between. Per germline, CDR1 LNHDA and CDR2 SQIVND (reference sequence). The CDR3 protein is CASADRRGKANYGYTF. CDR3 bases: TGTGCCAGCGCAGACAGGCGGGGGAAGGCTAACTATGGCTACACCTTC.

The rearrangement joins TRBV20-1 to TRBJ2-5; D is unclear. The CDR3 loop spans 10 amino acids. The V gene's germline CDR1 is DFQATT and CDR2 SNEGSKA (reference sequence). The V gene lost 7 bases and the J gene lost 4 bases, with 7 bases spanning the gap. As DNA, the CDR3 is TGCAGTGTTGAAGTAGAGACCCAGTACTTC. Its protein product is CSVEVETQYF.

This chain joins TRBV5-4 and TRBJ2-5, with unresolved D. The CDR3 consists of 13 residues. Trimming stripped 2 bases from V and 5 bases from J, with 10 bases between. From germline, CDR1 is SGHNT and CDR2 YYREEE (reference sequence). CDR3 sequence reads: CASSFLQAETQYF. CDR3 sequence (DNA): TGTGCCAGCAGCTTTCTCCAGGCGGAGACCCAGTACTTC.